This entry concerns a single T cell receptor (beta chain). This clone was observed many times. The target of this receptor is not known. One base away there is no much larger clone; base qualities are not given. This sample's time point label indicates: posttransplant day relative to BM transplant. The sample's treatment or condition label is to be understood as: high-dose cyclophosphamide on days +3 and +4 as single-agent GVHD prophylaxis. For conditioning, the PTCy patients got busulfan and fludarabine, then a related or unrelated marrow graft, followed by cyclophosphamide on days +3 and +4. The PTCy-treated patients were enrolled in a prospective multi-institutional clinical trial. Mononuclear cells from peripheral blood and bone marrow were separated by Ficoll-Hypaque density centrifugation and then cryopreserved. TRB sequencing was run on genomic DNA with either the immunoSEQ assay at survey resolution or the hsTCRB kit. As for the authors' bioinformatics: The immunoSEQ software handled initial read processing, and the LymphoSeq R package was used for repertoire analyses. Clonality was calculated as 1 minus normalized Shannon entropy, and the Gini coefficient was also calculated for each TRB dataset. Phenotypes of unsorted samples were inferred by mapping TRB sequences from sorted subsets of the recipient or donor onto the same recipient's unsorted samples. This immuneACCESS table, as held by TCRdb, lists in-frame sequences with V and J called but not all clones. Of the missing ones, under half trace to an unresolved V gene in checked studies; the others have no known cause. The V and J calls and clone size are taken from that table; D and trimming were inferred from the DNA. The table puts 7,000 to 9,000 clones in this sample, none counted just once. Around 5.1% of the sample goes to the ten largest clones.

The V end loses 0 bases and the J end loses 5 bases, and a stretch of 11 bases separates them. Taken from cysteine to phenylalanine, the CDR3 has 14 residues. Here the CDR3 DNA is all that survives: 42 bases in frame from base 1. From a lookup of the germline V gene, CDR1 and CDR2 are SGHTS and YDEGEE. This entry belongs to a study of T cells after posttransplantation cyclophosphamide (dated by TCRdb to the mid-2010s). Background on the whole study: Using TRB sequencing, the study followed how the T cell repertoire reconstituted after myeloablative bone marrow transplantation in which posttransplantation cyclophosphamide served as GVHD prophylaxis. TRB sequencing was also done on up to about 3 additional blood samples from 2 to 5.2 years after transplant in 3 patients, and on pretransplant blood from several patients. Antigen receptor sequencing was done on samples from about 38 PTCy-treated patients and from about 17 related bone marrow donors of those patients. TRA and TRB clonality were tightly correlated in 9 or 10 samples, so subsequent TCR analyses focused on TRB only. Public TRB sequences were checked against a database of over 3,600 sequences associated with responses to pathogens, tumor antigens, self-antigens and alloantigens. Blood from all 30 or so PTCy patients with 1-year posttransplant specimens was subjected to TRB sequencing. Here is what the overall study found, with its caveats: Across the approximately 46 patients, TRB clonality was highly associated with recipient CMV seropositivity and CMV reactivation, and diversity with PTCy was similar to that in the CNI/methotrexate controls. The TRB repertoires of T cells infiltrating skin or GI tract showed only limited overlap with the TRB repertoires of T cells in blood. Donor-recipient similarity was low at 1-2 months but rose over the first year, and later blood repertoires were often dominated by donor CD8+ memory clones.

The sequencing here drew on PBMCs, taken after allogeneic stem cell transplant with posttransplant cyclophosphamide. The clonotype originates from a male patient aged 18 to 35 who received an allogeneic stem cell transplant from an unrelated donor, was CMV-positive, and had acute and chronic GVHD. Some T cells may have been brought in with the graft after a transplant. The chain is made from TRBV5-8 and TRBJ1-1; TRBD1 is possibly the D segment (5 matching bases). The nucleotide sequence is TGTGCCAGCAGCTTGGGTACAGGCCGAACTGAAGCTTTCTTT. Its product reads: CASSLGTGRTEAFF.